The entry below gives a single T cell receptor (beta chain) sequence along with its context. Its antigen is undetermined. Clones were read by immunoSEQ multiplex PCR, and TCRdb kept only the in-frame ones, dropping some. In the table there are about 50,000 clones, around 90% of which are singletons. The V end was cut by 6 bases, the J end by 5 bases, with 7 bases between. CDR1 is MNHNS and CDR2 is SASEGT in the germline V gene. The CDR3 consists of 11 residues. The data were taken from a study of graft-versus-host responses after intestinal transplantation. Study-wide background: Multivisceral, liver-intestinal, or isolated intestinal transplants were received by the recipients.

Material: unstimulated CD4+ T cells sorted from spleen or lymph node cells, obtained before transplant. V and J are TRBV6-1 and TRBJ2-5, with D maybe TRBD1 (5 bases). This TCR was sampled from a human donor who was the organ donor for an intestinal transplant. The CDR3 nucleotides read TGTGCCAGCAGCTACAGGGAGACCCAGTACTTC. This sequence encodes CASSYRETQYF.